Listed below are T cell receptor beta chains from one sample, sequenced in a study of blood T cells in healthy people across ages. TCRdb processed the 5' RACE reads anew with MiXCR; each CDR3 protein has one entry. The table lists some 930,000 distinct CDR3 sequences, almost 30% of them singletons. These data are also associated with another study on T cells of mothers and their children.

The sample comprised blood. All receptors derive from a middle-aged woman in good health. Each CDR3 is given with its conserved first and last residue. D genes are given only for firm matches. The size entry is marked missing in some rows and otherwise reads once, few, many or a size class.

j_call: TRBJ1-2; clone_size: many; d_call: NA; v_call: TRBV3-1; cdr3_aa: CASSPWASADYGYTF; cdr3_nt: TGTGCCAGCAGCCCGTGGGCCAGCGCTGACTATGGCTACACCTTC
j_call: TRBJ1-5; clone_size: few; d_call: TRBD1; v_call: TRBV6-2/TRBV6-3; cdr3_aa: CASSYQPGTGVNQPQHF; cdr3_nt: TGTGCCAGCAGTTACCAGCCCGGGACAGGCGTTAATCAGCCCCAGCATTTT
j_call: TRBJ2-7; clone_size: NA; d_call: NA; v_call: TRBV28; cdr3_aa: CASSFSGHPAEQYF; cdr3_nt: TGTGCCAGCAGTTTCTCGGGACACCCTGCGGAGCAGTACTTC
j_call: TRBJ1-5; clone_size: many; d_call: NA; v_call: TRBV5-6; cdr3_aa: CASSFRVTQPQHF; cdr3_nt: TGTGCCAGCAGCTTTAGGGTGACTCAGCCCCAGCATTTT
j_call: TRBJ2-7; clone_size: NA; d_call: TRBD2; v_call: TRBV28; cdr3_aa: CASRPRQRGTYEQYF; cdr3_nt: TGTGCCAGCAGACCAAGACAGCGGGGAACCTACGAGCAGTACTTC
j_call: TRBJ2-1; clone_size: few; d_call: TRBD2; v_call: TRBV5-1; cdr3_aa: CASSLKGGGAYNEQFF; cdr3_nt: TGCGCCAGCAGCTTGAAGGGCGGGGGAGCCTACAATGAGCAGTTCTTC
j_call: TRBJ2-4; clone_size: many; d_call: TRBD1; v_call: TRBV7-2; cdr3_aa: CASRLQGDKNIQYF; cdr3_nt: TGTGCCAGCAGACTCCAGGGGGACAAAAACATTCAGTACTTC
j_call: TRBJ2-2; clone_size: NA; d_call: NA; v_call: TRBV29-1; cdr3_aa: CSGGRDVTGELFF; cdr3_nt: TGCAGCGGAGGCAGGGATGTGACCGGGGAGCTGTTTTTT
j_call: TRBJ1-1; clone_size: few; d_call: NA; v_call: TRBV10-3; cdr3_aa: CAISEVGANTEAFF; cdr3_nt: TGTGCCATCAGTGAAGTTGGGGCGAACACTGAAGCTTTCTTT
j_call: TRBJ2-7; clone_size: many; d_call: NA; v_call: TRBV24-1; cdr3_aa: CATSDGDYEQYF; cdr3_nt: TGTGCCACCAGTGACGGGGACTACGAGCAGTACTTC
j_call: TRBJ2-1; clone_size: many; d_call: NA; v_call: TRBV27; cdr3_aa: CASSSQGGFTYNEQFF; cdr3_nt: TGTGCCAGCAGTTCTCAGGGGGGCTTCACCTACAATGAGCAGTTCTTC
j_call: TRBJ2-7; clone_size: few; d_call: NA; v_call: TRBV20-1; cdr3_aa: CSAPPSTGDPYEQYF; cdr3_nt: TGCAGTGCTCCTCCCTCTACGGGGGACCCCTACGAGCAGTACTTC
j_call: TRBJ1-2; clone_size: NA; d_call: NA; v_call: TRBV29-1; cdr3_aa: CSVETQVYGYTF; cdr3_nt: TGCAGCGTTGAGACACAAGTCTATGGCTACACCTTC
j_call: TRBJ2-1; clone_size: NA; d_call: TRBD2; v_call: TRBV24-1; cdr3_aa: CATNPGLAGDPYTHNEQFF; cdr3_nt: TGTGCCACCAACCCTGGACTAGCGGGGGATCCTTATACTCACAATGAGCAGTTCTTC
j_call: TRBJ2-1; clone_size: NA; d_call: NA; v_call: TRBV25-1; cdr3_aa: CASSDYARPYNEQFF; cdr3_nt: TGTGCCAGCAGTGATTATGCCAGACCCTACAATGAGCAGTTCTTC
j_call: TRBJ1-1; clone_size: NA; d_call: TRBD1; v_call: TRBV7-9; cdr3_aa: CASSPRGGEAYAEAFF; cdr3_nt: TGTGCCAGCAGCCCCAGGGGGGGGGAGGCTTATGCTGAAGCTTTCTTT
j_call: TRBJ1-4; clone_size: NA; d_call: TRBD1; v_call: TRBV4-1; cdr3_aa: CASSTQGAIYEKLFF; cdr3_nt: TGCGCCAGCAGCACACAGGGGGCTATTTATGAAAAACTGTTTTTT
j_call: TRBJ1-4; clone_size: NA; d_call: NA; v_call: TRBV20-1; cdr3_aa: CSAGNRVEEKLFF; cdr3_nt: TGCAGTGCTGGCAACAGGGTAGAGGAAAAACTGTTTTTT
j_call: TRBJ2-5; clone_size: many; d_call: NA; v_call: TRBV7-2; cdr3_aa: CASSFLGRGETQYF; cdr3_nt: TGTGCCAGCAGCTTCCTCGGTAGGGGGGAGACCCAGTACTTC
j_call: TRBJ1-6; clone_size: NA; d_call: NA; v_call: TRBV18; cdr3_aa: CASPPPGPTGNSPLHF; cdr3_nt: TGTGCCAGCCCACCACCGGGGCCGACAGGAAATTCACCCCTCCACTTT
j_call: TRBJ2-2; clone_size: NA; d_call: NA; v_call: TRBV6-1; cdr3_aa: CASSVSGFGELFF; cdr3_nt: TGTGCCAGCAGTGTATCAGGATTTGGGGAGCTGTTTTTT
j_call: TRBJ2-7; clone_size: many; d_call: TRBD2; v_call: TRBV28; cdr3_aa: CASSRGGASYEQYF; cdr3_nt: TGTGCCAGCAGTCGGGGGGGGGCTTCCTACGAGCAGTACTTC
j_call: TRBJ1-1; clone_size: NA; d_call: TRBD1; v_call: TRBV20-1; cdr3_aa: CSASTGGSINTEAFF; cdr3_nt: TGCAGTGCTTCGACAGGGGGTTCCATCAACACTGAAGCTTTCTTT
j_call: TRBJ2-3; clone_size: few; d_call: NA; v_call: TRBV7-2; cdr3_aa: CASSLARRTDTQYF; cdr3_nt: TGTGCCAGCAGCTTAGCACGGCGCACAGATACGCAGTATTTT
j_call: TRBJ1-4; clone_size: NA; d_call: NA; v_call: TRBV5-1; cdr3_aa: CASSSGRGNEKLFF; cdr3_nt: TGCGCCAGCAGCTCCGGGCGTGGAAATGAAAAACTGTTTTTT
j_call: TRBJ2-3; clone_size: NA; d_call: NA; v_call: TRBV21-1; cdr3_aa: CASSKWTSVTDTQYF; cdr3_nt: TGTGCCAGCAGCAAGTGGACTAGCGTGACAGATACGCAGTATTTT
j_call: TRBJ1-4; clone_size: NA; d_call: NA; v_call: TRBV28; cdr3_aa: CASSYLGYSNEKLFF; cdr3_nt: TGTGCCAGCAGCTACCTGGGGTACTCTAATGAAAAACTGTTTTTT
j_call: TRBJ2-5; clone_size: few; d_call: NA; v_call: TRBV29-1; cdr3_aa: CSVLETQETQYF; cdr3_nt: TGCAGCGTTCTGGAGACACAGGAGACCCAGTACTTC
j_call: TRBJ2-7; clone_size: many; d_call: TRBD2; v_call: TRBV27; cdr3_aa: CASGPRLAGGTYEQYF; cdr3_nt: TGTGCCAGCGGGCCTCGTCTAGCGGGGGGTACCTACGAGCAGTACTTC
j_call: TRBJ2-5; clone_size: few; d_call: TRBD2; v_call: TRBV4-1; cdr3_aa: CASSLGTSGSQETQYF; cdr3_nt: TGCGCCAGCAGCCTCGGGACTAGCGGGAGCCAAGAGACCCAGTACTTC
j_call: TRBJ1-1; clone_size: NA; d_call: NA; v_call: TRBV7-8; cdr3_aa: CASSSPWTIGAFF; cdr3_nt: TGTGCCAGCAGCTCCCCCTGGACAATTGGAGCTTTCTTT
j_call: TRBJ2-3; clone_size: NA; d_call: TRBD2; v_call: TRBV7-2; cdr3_aa: CASSSQLSGTSGTDTQYF; cdr3_nt: TGTGCCAGCAGCTCCCAATTATCCGGGACTAGCGGCACAGATACGCAGTATTTT
j_call: TRBJ1-2; clone_size: few; d_call: NA; v_call: TRBV20-1; cdr3_aa: CSARSVDNYGYTF; cdr3_nt: TGCAGTGCTAGGTCGGTGGATAACTATGGCTACACCTTC
j_call: TRBJ2-7; clone_size: NA; d_call: NA; v_call: TRBV5-1; cdr3_aa: CASSKEQGGGEQYF; cdr3_nt: TGCGCCAGCAGCAAAGAACAGGGTGGCGGCGAGCAGTACTTC
j_call: TRBJ1-5; clone_size: NA; d_call: NA; v_call: TRBV12-3/TRBV12-4; cdr3_aa: CASREGVSGNQPQHF; cdr3_nt: TGTGCCAGCAGGGAAGGGGTTTCCGGCAATCAGCCCCAGCATTTT
j_call: TRBJ1-5; clone_size: NA; d_call: NA; v_call: TRBV5-1; cdr3_aa: CASSPGDYSNQPQHF; cdr3_nt: TGCGCCAGCAGCCCGGGGGACTATAGCAATCAGCCCCAGCATTTT
j_call: TRBJ2-4; clone_size: many; d_call: TRBD2; v_call: TRBV20-1; cdr3_aa: CSASVAGGWNIQYF; cdr3_nt: TGCAGTGCTAGCGTCGCGGGGGGTTGGAACATTCAGTACTTC
j_call: TRBJ1-1; clone_size: few; d_call: TRBD1; v_call: TRBV5-1; cdr3_aa: CASSPGQVTEAFF; cdr3_nt: TGCGCCAGCTCGCCGGGACAGGTAACTGAAGCTTTCTTT
j_call: TRBJ2-5; clone_size: few; d_call: TRBD2; v_call: TRBV6-2/TRBV6-3; cdr3_aa: CASSRTPGLPGETQYF; cdr3_nt: TGTGCCAGCAGTCGAACCCCGGGACTACCAGGAGAGACCCAGTACTTC
j_call: TRBJ1-2; clone_size: many; d_call: TRBD1; v_call: TRBV29-1; cdr3_aa: CSATAGGLNYGYTF; cdr3_nt: TGCAGCGCTACCGCAGGGGGCCTCAACTATGGCTACACCTTC
j_call: TRBJ1-1; clone_size: few; d_call: NA; v_call: TRBV11-3; cdr3_aa: CASSLDPVTEAFF; cdr3_nt: TGTGCCAGCAGCTTAGATCCGGTTACTGAAGCTTTCTTT
j_call: TRBJ2-7; clone_size: few; d_call: TRBD2; v_call: TRBV18; cdr3_aa: CASSPEGLAGYEQYF; cdr3_nt: TGTGCCAGCTCACCGGAGGGACTAGCGGGGTACGAGCAGTACTTC
j_call: TRBJ1-5; clone_size: few; d_call: NA; v_call: TRBV27; cdr3_aa: CASSQHWGNQPQHF; cdr3_nt: TGTGCCAGCAGCCAACACTGGGGCAATCAGCCCCAGCATTTT
j_call: TRBJ1-2; clone_size: many; d_call: TRBD1; v_call: TRBV12-3/TRBV12-4; cdr3_aa: CASSRRTGGEDGYTF; cdr3_nt: TGTGCCAGCAGTAGACGGACAGGGGGCGAGGATGGCTACACCTTC
j_call: TRBJ2-3; clone_size: NA; d_call: TRBD2; v_call: TRBV6-1; cdr3_aa: CASSERGGATDTQYF; cdr3_nt: TGTGCCAGCAGTGAACGCGGGGGGGCAACAGATACGCAGTATTTT
j_call: TRBJ1-1; clone_size: NA; d_call: NA; v_call: TRBV5-5; cdr3_aa: CASSLLGLDTEAFF; cdr3_nt: TGTGCCAGCAGCTTGTTGGGGTTAGACACTGAAGCTTTCTTT
j_call: TRBJ1-6; clone_size: few; d_call: NA; v_call: TRBV18; cdr3_aa: CASSPGSIPNSPLHF; cdr3_nt: TGTGCCAGCTCACCAGGGAGTATACCTAATTCACCCCTCCACTTT